Below are 11 T cell receptor beta chains sequenced from a single sample in a study of blood T cell repertoires in COVID-19. Profiling relied on immunoSEQ multiplex PCR, and the TCRdb table lists in-frame clones only, not all of them. This table has about 400,000 clones, about 88% appearing once. Material: peripheral blood. The receptors were sampled from an older woman with COVID-19, enrolled during active disease.

The rearrangement uses TRBV7-2 and TRBJ1-2, with TRBD1 identical over 7 bases. Germline CDR1 is SGHTA and CDR2 is FQGNSA. The CDR3 consists of 16 residues. The ends lost 0 bases at V and 4 bases at J; junction bases unmatched: 8. The CDR3 DNA reads TGTGCCAGCAGCTTAGCCTTGGGACAGCCGGGCTATGGCTACACCTTC. The encoded protein is CASSLALGQPGYGYTF. The full variable domain, its missing parts supplied by reference TRBV7-2 and TRBJ1-2, is GAGVSQSPSNKVTEKGKDVELRCDPISGHTALYWYRQSLGQGLEFLIYFQGNSAPDKSGLPSDRFSAERTGGSVSTLTIQRTQQEDSAVYLCASSLALGQPGYGYTFGSGTRLTVV.

V gene TRBV6-4 combines with J gene TRBJ1-6, with D perhaps TRBD1 (6 bases). Between the trimmed V and J ends, which lost 6 bases and 9 bases, there was a span of 12 bases. This CDR3 has 13 amino acids. Germline V lookup: CDR1 MRHNA, CDR2 SNTAGT. CDR3 residues: CASSQTGGSPLHF. The CDR3 DNA is TGTGCCAGCAGCCAGACAGGAGGTTCACCCCTCCACTTT.

This clone appeared a few times. The J gene is TRBJ1-1, the V gene TRBV19, with a possible D match to TRBD1 (6 bases). Germline V gives CDR1 LNHDA, CDR2 SQIVND (reference sequence). Between the trimmed V and J ends, which lost 8 bases and 3 bases, there was a span of 13 bases. This CDR3 has 13 amino acids. CDR3 sequence: CASRTAQYTEAFF. In DNA, the CDR3 is TGTGCCAGTCGGACAGCTCAGTACACTGAAGCTTTCTTT.

The chain combines TRBV7-2 with TRBJ1-1; D is unresolved. With 5 bases removed from V and 0 bases from J, the gap between germline ends came to 7 bases. The CDR3 sequence is 13 residues long. CDR1 and CDR2 from the germline V gene are SGHTA and FQGNSA. CDR3 bases: TGTGCCAGCAGCACTAAGATGAACACTGAAGCTTTCTTT. Translated, it gives CASSTKMNTEAFF.

CDR3 in DNA: TGTGCCAGCAGTGAAGCCCAGGGTTTCTATGGCTACACCTTC. Translated, it gives CASSEAQGFYGYTF. The chain recombines TRBV25-1 with TRBJ1-2; a weak D match, TRBD1 (5 bases). CDR3 length: 14 residues. The V gene lost 2 bases and the J gene lost 4 bases, with 11 bases spanning the gap. Germline V gene lookup returns CDR1 MGHDK and CDR2 SYGVNS.

The sample holds one count of this clone. The genes are TRBV7-6 and TRBJ2-3; TRBD1 aligns across 7 bases. With V trimmed by 4 bases and J by 2 bases, 6 bases remained unmatched. Germline V CDR1 and CDR2: SGHVS, FNYEAQ. The CDR3 extends over 15 amino acids. The CDR3 spells CASSWTGPATDTQYF. CDR3 DNA: TGTGCCAGCAGCTGGACAGGCCCCGCCACAGATACGCAGTATTTT. Full variable domain (rest looked up from reference TRBV7-6 and TRBJ2-3): GAGVSQSPRYKVTKRGQDVALRCDPISGHVSLYWYRQALGQGPEFLTYFNYEAQQDKSGLPNDRFSAERPEGSISTLTIQRTEQRDSAMYRCASSWTGPATDTQYFGPGTRLTVL.

This chain connects TRBV3-1 (or the pseudogene TRBV3-2) to TRBJ1-6, with TRBD1 as a possible D gene (5 bases). Looked up from germline, CDR1 is LGHDT and CDR2 is YNNKEL (reference sequence). Trimming took off 1 base at V and 10 bases at J, with 17 bases between the two ends. CDR3 length equals 16 residues. The chain's CDR3 is CASSQGGGGQRSPLHF. CDR3 sequence (DNA): TGTGCCAGCAGCCAAGGGGGGGGAGGCCAGAGGTCACCCCTCCACTTT.

This clone came up a few times. The chain is built from TRBV5-4 and TRBJ1-2; D is unclear. This CDR3 has 13 residues. V shed 4 bases and J shed 8 bases, with 15 bases lying between them. CDR1 SGHNT and CDR2 YYREEE come from the germline V gene (reference sequence). The CDR3 sequence is CASSHSPGWGYTF. The CDR3 bases are TGTGCCAGCAGCCACTCGCCGGGGTGGGGCTACACCTTC.

The chain is built from TRBV4-1 and TRBJ1-1, with 9 bases that match TRBD1. The V gene's germline CDR1 is MGHRA and CDR2 YSYEKL. With V trimmed by 2 bases and J by 5 bases, 6 bases remained unmatched. The CDR3 is made up of 15 amino acids. In nucleotides, the CDR3 is TGCGCCAGCAGCCAAAGCCGACAGGGGGGGACTGAAGCTTTCTTT. Its translation: CASSQSRQGGTEAFF.

V gene TRBV3-1 (or the pseudogene TRBV3-2) combines with J gene TRBJ2-7; 8 bases line up with TRBD1. The CDR3 covers 16 residues. Germline trimming cut 0 bases from V and 9 bases from J; bases unmatched to any gene: 13. CDR1 LGHDT and CDR2 YNNKEL come from the germline V gene (reference sequence). DNA of the CDR3: TGTGCCAGCAGCCAAGAGAGGGGGACAGGTGGTCCGGGGCAGTACTTC. Translated: CASSQERGTGGPGQYF.

The rearrangement joins TRBV19 to TRBJ1-1, with D hard to call. Germline loops: CDR1 LNHDA, CDR2 SQIVND (reference sequence). V lost 4 bases to trimming and J lost 1 base, with 19 bases between them. The CDR3 length is 17 residues. CDR3 sequence (DNA): TGTGCCAGTAGTACAAGACTGTCCCGGGGAACGAACACTGAAGCTTTCTTT. This codes for CASSTRLSRGTNTEAFF.